Listed here are 12 T cell receptor beta chains from one sample, sequenced in a study of shared clonotypes between healthy human individuals. Libraries were prepared by immunoSEQ multiplex PCR; TCRdb keeps only in-frame clonotypes and omits some of them. This table holds some 690,000 clones, 90% found once. Sequences were obtained from memory CD8+ T cells from PBMCs. Subset meaning: CD45RO+ cells pooled with CCR7-negative TemRA cells. The receptor source for this set is a man aged 18 to 35 in good health. Some clones in this sample may be carry-over from other donors' samples.

This chain uses TRBV28 with TRBJ2-7, with TRBD1 matching 8 bases. Losses at the gene ends were 3 bases for V and 3 bases for J; bases not matched to a gene: 7. This CDR3 region has 15 residues. Germline V gene sequence: CDR1 MDHEN, CDR2 SYDVKM. This CDR3 is CASSFGQGFYYEQYF. For the CDR3, the DNA is TGTGCCAGCAGTTTCGGACAGGGTTTCTACTACGAGCAGTACTTC.

The chain joins TRBV7-2 to TRBJ2-7, with D tentatively TRBD2 (6 bases). Trimming pared 6 bases from V and 3 bases from J, leaving 12 bases between. Germline V gene data show CDR1 as SGHTA and CDR2 as FQGNSA. This CDR3 spans 13 amino acids. This chain's CDR3 is CASRNAGLYEQYF. The CDR3 DNA is TGTGCCAGCAGAAACGCGGGGCTCTACGAGCAGTACTTC.

The CDR3 spells CASSADKNTEAFF. CDR3 nucleotides: TGTGCCAGCAGCGCCGACAAGAACACTGAAGCTTTCTTT. The V call is TRBV5-5, the J call TRBJ1-1, with no clear D. This CDR3 has 13 residues. Germline values: CDR1 SGHKS, CDR2 YYEKEE (reference sequence). Trimming removed 4 bases from V and 1 base from J, with 8 bases in between.

The chain carries TRBV7-6 and TRBJ2-1; 12 bases are a match to TRBD2. There are 17 residues in the CDR3. Trimming cost V 3 bases and J 10 bases; bases outside gene matches: 13. Germline lookup yields CDR1 SGHVS and CDR2 FNYEAQ. The CDR3 nucleotides read TGTGCCAGCAGCTTCCTTTCCCCTAGCGGGAGGGCCGGGGAGCAGTTCTTC. Its translation is CASSFLSPSGRAGEQFF.

V usage is TRBV6-5 and J usage is TRBJ2-7, with TRBD1 identical over 7 bases. This CDR3 contains 13 residues. V was clipped by 6 bases and J by 3 bases; unmatched bases: 5. Germline values: CDR1 MNHEY, CDR2 SVGAGI. CDR3 sequence (DNA): TGTGCCAGCAGCACAGGGGCGAACTACGAGCAGTACTTC. Encoded protein: CASSTGANYEQYF.

The J gene is TRBJ1-2, the V gene TRBV19, with TRBD1 identical over 10 bases. The CDR3 is 22 residues long. V lost 3 bases to trimming and J lost 5 bases; unmatched junction nucleotides: 27. Germline V CDR1 and CDR2: LNHDA, SQIVND (reference sequence). Here the CDR3 DNA reads TGTGCCAGTAGTATCCTCGCGTTTTTGCCCCGGGACAGGGGCCCTAGGACATATGGCTACACCTTC. It translates to CASSILAFLPRDRGPRTYGYTF.

This sequence joins TRBV5-4 and TRBJ2-2, with D perhaps matching TRBD1 (6 bases). The germline gives CDR1 SGHNT, CDR2 YYREEE (reference sequence). The CDR3 has 17 residues. V lost 2 bases, J lost 4 bases, and 18 bases lay in between. CDR3 DNA: TGTGCCAGCAGCTTTATCTCCCACAGGGTACCCACCGGGGAGCTGTTTTTT. It specifies CASSFISHRVPTGELFF.

This chain joins TRBV19 and TRBJ2-3, with D maybe TRBD2 (5 bases). Germline-derived CDR1 and CDR2 are LNHDA and SQIVND (reference sequence). CDR3 size: 15 residues. The ends were cut back, 6 bases at V and 11 bases at J, with 24 bases in the middle. The CDR3 sequence: CASRKDREGVGRQYF. Written as DNA, the CDR3 is TGTGCCAGTAGAAAGGACCGAGAGGGTGTGGGTCGGCAGTATTTT.

The chain carries TRBV30 and TRBJ2-1; 13 bases line up with TRBD2. Germline CDR1 GTSNPN, CDR2 SVGIG (reference sequence). J was trimmed by 0 bases and V by 1 base; bases with no gene match: 9. This CDR3 has 19 residues. CDR3 nucleotide sequence: TGTGCCTGGAGTGGTCGGACTAGCGGGAGTTTGAGCTCCTACAATGAGCAGTTCTTC. It yields the protein CAWSGRTSGSLSSYNEQFF.

The DNA of the CDR3 is TGTGCCAGCGGAGAATACGAGCAGTACTTC. Its protein is CASGEYEQYF. The chain has TRBV7-9 and TRBJ2-7; no definite D call. CDR1 and CDR2 from the germline V gene are SEHNR and FQNEAQ (reference sequence). V was trimmed by 8 bases and J by 4 bases, leaving 6 bases between them. The CDR3 extends over 10 amino acids.

The chain recombines TRBV9 with TRBJ2-3, with 7 bases fitting TRBD2. CDR3 length equals 15 residues. Trimming at V came to 2 bases and at J to 1 base, leaving 4 bases not matched to a gene. Germline V gives CDR1 SGDLS, CDR2 YYNGEE. The CDR3 sequence: CASSVSTSGTDTQYF. DNA for the CDR3: TGTGCCAGCAGCGTTTCCACTAGCGGCACAGATACGCAGTATTTT.

This chain links TRBV27 with TRBJ2-1, with 10 positions matching TRBD2. The CDR3 is made up of 16 amino acids. V gave up 2 bases and J gave up 7 bases; unmatched junction bases: 8. CDR1 is MNHEY and CDR2 is SMNVEV in the germline V gene (reference sequence). The DNA of the CDR3 is TGTGCCAGCAGTTTAGGGCTAGCGGGAGCTGGGAATGAGCAGTTCTTC. Residues: CASSLGLAGAGNEQFF.